Listed here are 26 T cell receptor beta chains from one sample, sequenced in a study of blood T cell repertoires in COVID-19. Generated by immunoSEQ multiplex PCR, the TCRdb table keeps only in-frame clones and is missing some. The repertoire includes fewer than 200,000 clones, over 80% of them detected once, and 3.5% to 5% sits in the top ten. Sequencing was done on a sample of PBMCs or T cells enriched from blood (not recorded which). The origin of the receptors is a woman in her fifties or sixties who had recovered from COVID-19.

The J gene is TRBJ2-7, the V gene TRBV6-5; 7 bases fit TRBD1. After removal of 6 bases from V and 6 bases from J, the junction contained 8 bases not matched to a gene. Germline V gene lookup returns CDR1 MNHEY and CDR2 SVGAGI. The CDR3 runs to 13 residues. CDR3 amino acids: CASRNTGVGEQYV. The CDR3, as DNA: TGTGCCAGCAGGAACACAGGGGTGGGCGAGCAGTACGTC.

The V and J genes are TRBV7-2 and TRBJ1-5; D ambiguous. This CDR3 spans 14 amino acids. With 2 bases removed from V and 0 bases from J, the gap between germline ends came to 5 bases. Germline CDR1 and CDR2: SGHTA and FQGNSA. The CDR3 DNA reads TGTGCCAGCAGCTTAACTGATAGCAATCAGCCCCAGCATTTT. Translation gives CASSLTDSNQPQHF. The full variable domain, in which reference TRBV7-2 and TRBJ1-5 provide the parts outside the CDR3, is GAGVSQSPSNKVTEKGKDVELRCDPISGHTALYWYRQSLGQGLEFLIYFQGNSAPDKSGLPSDRFSAERTGGSVSTLTIQRTQQEDSAVYLCASSLTDSNQPQHFGDGTRLSIL.

This chain connects TRBV19 to TRBJ1-2, with D unresolved. Trimming shortened V by 0 bases and J by 4 bases, and 9 bases separated the two germline ends. The CDR3 spans 14 residues. Germline V CDR1 and CDR2: LNHDA, SQIVND (reference sequence). The CDR3 DNA follows: TGTGCCAGTAGTATAGATACGGGTTCCTATGGCTACACCTTC. Encoded protein: CASSIDTGSYGYTF.

V and J are TRBV12-5 and TRBJ1-1; D perhaps matches TRBD1 (6 bases). Deletions cut 6 bases from V and 6 bases from J, with 17 bases between. The germline V gene has CDR1 LGHNT and CDR2 FRNRAP. The CDR3 totals 14 residues. CDR3 loop: CASGIPGVEAEAFF. The DNA of the CDR3 is TGTGCTAGTGGCATCCCAGGGGTGGAAGCTGAAGCTTTCTTT.

This rearrangement joins TRBV7-9 to TRBJ1-2, with D maybe TRBD1 (5 bases). This CDR3 is 16 amino acids long. The ends were cut back, 3 bases at V and 6 bases at J, with 20 bases in the middle. CDR1 and CDR2 from the germline V gene are SEHNR and FQNEAQ (reference sequence). The CDR3 reads CASSLLEDTPVNGYTF. The CDR3 DNA sequence: TGTGCCAGCAGCTTGTTAGAGGACACTCCAGTAAATGGCTACACCTTC.

This chain links TRBV28 with TRBJ2-7, with 8 bases that match TRBD2. This CDR3 is built from 16 residues. Germline V gene sequence: CDR1 MDHEN, CDR2 SYDVKM. V shed 5 bases, J shed 5 bases, and the junction held 14 bases outside the gene matches. CDR3 sequence reads: CASSPSGRGGMDEQYV. DNA for the CDR3: TGTGCCAGCAGTCCCTCCGGGAGGGGGGGAATGGACGAGCAGTACGTC.

V usage is TRBV19 and J usage is TRBJ1-5; 7 bases match TRBD1. This CDR3 comprises 17 residues. Trimming cost V 7 bases and J 0 bases; bases outside gene matches: 12. Germline CDR1 and CDR2: LNHDA and SQIVND (reference sequence). CDR3 sequence (DNA): TGTGCCAGTACCATCGAGGGGGCCGGGGATAGCAATCAGCCCCAGCATTTT. Amino acid sequence: CASTIEGAGDSNQPQHF.

This sequence joins TRBV19 and TRBJ2-1; 7 nucleotides line up with TRBD2. Trimming cost V 5 bases and J 9 bases; bases outside gene matches: 7. CDR3 length: 13 amino acids. Germline V gives CDR1 LNHDA, CDR2 SQIVND (reference sequence). CDR3 in amino acids: CASSPRTRSEQFF. DNA of the CDR3: TGTGCCAGTAGTCCTCGGACTAGGAGTGAGCAGTTCTTC. The whole variable domain, remainder taken from reference TRBV19 and TRBJ2-1, is DGGITQSPKYLFRKEGQNVTLSCEQNLNHDAMYWYRQDPGQGLRLIYYSQIVNDFQKGDIAEGYSVSREKKESFPLTVTSAQKNPTAFYLCASSPRTRSEQFFGPGTRLTVL.

The J gene is TRBJ1-1, the V gene TRBV3-1 (or the pseudogene TRBV3-2); D is uncertain. Trimming left V 1 base short and J 3 bases short, with 9 bases between. This CDR3 has 14 amino acids. Germline V gives CDR1 LGHDT, CDR2 YNNKEL (reference sequence). The CDR3 loop is CASSQGGTYTEAFF. The CDR3 nucleotides are TGTGCCAGCAGCCAAGGCGGAACATACACTGAAGCTTTCTTT.

This chain links TRBV7-9 with TRBJ1-6, with D tentatively TRBD1 (5 bases). V dropped 5 bases and J dropped 10 bases, with 12 bases sitting between them. Germline lookup yields CDR1 SEHNR and CDR2 FQNEAQ (reference sequence). The CDR3 totals 13 residues. For the CDR3, the DNA is TGTGCCAGCAGCGGGGCGTGGGGCTCACCCCTCCACTTT. Its protein product is CASSGAWGSPLHF.

The gene calls are TRBV7-2 and TRBJ2-2, with TRBD2 matching 7 bases. The J segment lost 3 bases and the V segment lost 0 bases, leaving 4 bases of the junction unmatched. Germline V lookup: CDR1 SGHTA, CDR2 FQGNSA. The CDR3 extends over 16 amino acids. In nucleotides, the CDR3 is TGTGCCAGCAGCTTAGCGGGCGGGAGAGACACCGGGGAGCTGTTTTTT. Translation: CASSLAGGRDTGELFF.

V gene TRBV18 combines with J gene TRBJ2-1; 8 bases align to TRBD1. Germline CDR1 KGHSH, CDR2 LQKENI. The junction had 2 bases not matched to a gene; V was cut back by 4 bases and J by 3 bases. This CDR3 has 14 amino acids. The CDR3 nucleotides read TGTGCCAGCTCACACGGACAGGGCTACAATGAGCAGTTCTTC. Translating gives CASSHGQGYNEQFF.

This rearrangement joins TRBV27 to TRBJ1-2; 11 nucleotides line up with TRBD1. Germline CDR1 reads MNHEY; CDR2 reads SMNVEV (reference sequence). V shed 4 bases and J 3 bases; nucleotides not matched to a gene: 19. The length of the CDR3 is 20 residues. The CDR3 protein is CASSSTRTGGAAYNHYGYTF. The CDR3 nucleotides read TGTGCCAGCAGTTCGACTAGGACAGGGGGCGCCGCATACAACCACTATGGCTACACCTTC.

The chain couples TRBV10-3 to TRBJ2-2; TRBD2 matches 12 bases. Trimming removed 5 bases from V and 5 bases from J; junction bases left unmatched: 12. This CDR3 has 18 amino acids. Germline V lookup: CDR1 ENHRY, CDR2 SYGVKD. The CDR3 region is CAISPTFLAGGYTGELFF. In nucleotides, the CDR3 is TGTGCCATCAGTCCGACGTTTCTAGCGGGGGGGTATACCGGGGAGCTGTTTTTT.

The chain links TRBV19 to TRBJ1-1; 11 nucleotides agree with TRBD1. Germline CDR1 is LNHDA and CDR2 is SQIVND (reference sequence). V trimming: 9 bases; J trimming: 5 bases; junction bases outside the gene matches: 23. This CDR3 is 19 amino acids long. CDR3 in DNA: TGTGCCAGCTTCTCCGAGGACAGGGGGCTTAGGCTTCGGTGGACTGAAGCTTTCTTT. Translating gives CASFSEDRGLRLRWTEAFF.

This chain connects TRBV2 to TRBJ2-1, with a tentative D call TRBD2 (6 bases). The CDR3 contains 14 residues. CDR1 is SNHLY, CDR2 FYNNEI, per germline. Trimming removed 6 bases at V and 2 bases at J, with 11 bases between. CDR3 region: CASRKAGAYNEQFF. Written as DNA, the CDR3 is TGTGCCAGCAGGAAAGCGGGCGCCTACAATGAGCAGTTCTTC.

The chain couples TRBV5-5 to TRBJ1-1; no firm D call. Trimming shortened V by 4 bases and J by 4 bases, and 11 bases separated the two germline ends. The germline V gene encodes CDR1 SGHKS and CDR2 YYEKEE (reference sequence). The CDR3 consists of 13 residues. This CDR3 is CASSGRPSTEAFF. CDR3 DNA: TGTGCCAGCAGCGGGAGGCCGAGCACTGAAGCTTTCTTT.

The chain has TRBV15 and TRBJ2-1, with D possibly TRBD2 on 6 matching bases. The V end was cut by 5 bases, the J end by 4 bases, with 15 bases between. Germline values: CDR1 LNHNV, CDR2 YYDKDF (reference sequence). This CDR3 is 15 amino acids long. The CDR3 bases are TGTGCCACCAGCCGGCGGCGGGGAGGTTACAATGAGCAGTTCTTC. Its translation is CATSRRRGGYNEQFF.

The CDR3 region has the DNA TGTGCCATCAGTGAGATGCATCAGAATAACTATGGCTACACCTTC. The encoded protein is CAISEMHQNNYGYTF. The genes are TRBV10-3 and TRBJ1-2; D remains ambiguous. Per the germline V gene, CDR1 is ENHRY and CDR2 is SYGVKD. The V and J ends lost 2 bases and 1 base respectively, with 11 bases between them. CDR3 length: 15 amino acids.

V and J are TRBV27 and TRBJ1-2, with TRBD1 as a possible D gene (6 bases). The CDR3 sequence is 13 residues long. Trimming pared 8 bases from V and 2 bases from J, leaving 12 bases between. Germline CDR1 and CDR2: MNHEY and SMNVEV (reference sequence). The CDR3 loop reads CASAGGGNYGYTF. The DNA of the CDR3 is TGTGCCAGCGCAGGCGGGGGCAACTATGGCTACACCTTC.

The chain couples TRBV24-1 to TRBJ2-1; TRBD2 matches 11 bases. The CDR3 runs to 14 residues. V shed 7 bases and J 9 bases; nucleotides not matched to a gene: 7. Germline V CDR1 and CDR2: KGHDR, SFDVKD. CDR3 protein: CATSRLAGTGEQFF. Written as DNA, the CDR3 is TGTGCCACCAGCCGACTAGCGGGGACGGGTGAGCAGTTCTTC.

V gene TRBV24-1 combines with J gene TRBJ2-2, with 8 bases that match TRBD2. V shed 12 bases and J 6 bases; nucleotides not matched to a gene: 2. CDR1 and CDR2 from the germline V gene are KGHDR and SFDVKD. The CDR3 has 11 amino acids. In DNA, the CDR3 is TGTGCCTCGGGAGGGTCCGGGGAGCTGTTTTTT. Amino acids: CASGGSGELFF.

The J gene is TRBJ2-5, the V gene TRBV5-1; a weak D match, TRBD1 (6 bases). Trimming stripped 4 bases from V and 2 bases from J, with 12 bases between. In germline, CDR1 is SGHRS, CDR2 YFSETQ. The CDR3 has 14 amino acids. As DNA, the CDR3 is TGCGCCAGCAGCCACGGGACAAATCAAGAGACCCAGTACTTC. It translates to CASSHGTNQETQYF. Together with reference TRBV5-1 and TRBJ2-5, the CDR3 gives the full variable domain: KAGVTQTPRYLIKTRGQQVTLSCSPISGHRSVSWYQQTPGQGLQFLFEYFSETQRNKGNFPGRFSGRQFSNSRSEMNVSTLELGDSALYLCASSHGTNQETQYFGPGTRLLVL.

The chain recombines TRBV30 with TRBJ2-5; 10 nucleotides agree with TRBD2. Trimming took 5 bases from V and 4 from J; bases not matched to a gene: 4. The length of the CDR3 is 13 residues. Germline loops: CDR1 GTSNPN, CDR2 SVGIG (reference sequence). The CDR3 region is CAWLLAGRETQYF. CDR3 coding DNA: TGTGCCTGGTTACTAGCGGGGCGAGAGACCCAGTACTTC. The whole variable domain, remainder taken from reference TRBV30 and TRBJ2-5, is SQTIHQWPATLVQPVGSPLSLECTVEGTSNPNLYWYRQAAGRGLQLLFYSVGIGQISSEVPQNLSASRPQDRQFILSSKKLLLSDSGFYLCAWLLAGRETQYFGPGTRLLVL.

The chain couples TRBV30 to TRBJ1-3; TRBD1 is a possible D gene (6 bases). This CDR3 spans 14 amino acids. CDR1 is GTSNPN and CDR2 is SVGIG in the germline V gene (reference sequence). The V and J ends lost 0 bases and 4 bases respectively, with 10 bases between them. The CDR3 DNA reads TGTGCCTGGAGTGTGGGGGACATCGGAAACACCATATATTTT. Amino acids: CAWSVGDIGNTIYF.

The chain joins TRBV6-5 to TRBJ1-6, with a weak D call TRBD1 (5 bases). The ends were cut back, 5 bases at V and 9 bases at J, with 14 bases in the middle. CDR1 is MNHEY and CDR2 is SVGAGI in the germline V gene. This CDR3 contains 14 residues. CDR3 region: CASSPSGVASPLHF. The CDR3, as DNA: TGTGCCAGCAGTCCCTCGGGGGTGGCTTCACCCCTCCACTTT.